This T cell receptor (beta chain) was identified during a study of T cells in Graves' hyperthyroidism and ophthalmopathy. Overall study: Peripheral blood was secured at the point of initial diagnosis, before any treatment.

Diagnoses were established using clinical symptoms, serum thyroxine and TRAb, thyroid ultrasound and orbital computed tomography. Findings and limits, study-wide: Before onset, by a median of 6.5 months, the model predicted ophthalmopathy.

From RNA transcripts, TCR beta CDR3 regions were amplified. The primer set for the first-round RT-PCR of the TCR CDR3 was HTBI. TCRdb re-called the multiplex PCR reads through MiXCR, storing one row per CDR3 protein. This table has some 490,000 distinct CDR3 sequences, 20% to 25% appearing once. About this clonotype: What it binds is not known.

The CDR3 covers 15 residues. The J segment lost 2 bases and the V segment lost 1 base, leaving 2 bases of the junction unmatched. Per the germline V gene, CDR1 is LNHDA and CDR2 is SQIVND (reference sequence). Sequences were obtained from blood. V and J are TRBV19 and TRBJ2-1; 7 positions match TRBD2. This receptor was taken from a woman between 65 and 79 years old with Graves' ophthalmopathy. The CDR3 DNA is TGTGCCAGTAGTATAGGTACTAGCGCCTACAATGAGCAGTTCTTC. Translation: CASSIGTSAYNEQFF. The whole variable domain, filled in from reference TRBV19 and TRBJ2-1, reads DGGITQSPKYLFRKEGQNVTLSCEQNLNHDAMYWYRQDPGQGLRLIYYSQIVNDFQKGDIAEGYSVSREKKESFPLTVTSAQKNPTAFYLCASSIGTSAYNEQFFGPGTRLTVL.